These T cell receptor beta chains were read from a single sample in a study of T cell repertoires in cytomegalovirus infection. One entry per CDR3 protein, called by TCRdb with MiXCR from the reads. The repertoire holds about 310,000 distinct CDR3 sequences, with 15% to 20% as singletons. The sequencing input was PBMCs. The source is a human donor in good health (CMV status not recorded). Some clones in this sample may be carry-over from other donors' samples. Both conserved end residues are part of each CDR3. The D gene is left open where the match is weak. Size tells how often a clone was seen (once, few, many) or the class of an expanded clone, and some rows leave it out.

TRBV4-2	NA	TRBJ1-1	NA	CASSLHNMNTEAFF	TGTGCCAGCAGCCTGCACAACATGAACACTGAAGCTTTCTTT
TRBV6-2/TRBV6-3	many	TRBJ1-1	NA	CASNDLGQGYDEAFF	TGTGCCAGCAATGACCTCGGGCAGGGTTACGATGAAGCTTTCTTT
TRBV12-3/TRBV12-4	many	TRBJ2-5	NA	CASSTPGEAETQYF	TGTGCCAGCAGTACACCGGGGGAAGCGGAGACCCAGTACTTC
TRBV7-2	many	TRBJ1-1	NA	CASSLDSPRAFF	TGTGCCAGCAGCTTAGACTCGCCGAGAGCTTTCTTT
TRBV5-1	NA	TRBJ2-1	NA	CASSFLTLSNEQFF	TGCGCCAGCAGCTTTTTGACACTATCCAATGAGCAGTTCTTC
TRBV15	NA	TRBJ2-1	NA	CATSRKPGFSSYNEQFF	TGTGCCACCAGCAGAAAACCGGGGTTCTCCTCCTACAATGAGCAGTTCTTC
TRBV28	few	TRBJ1-2	NA	CASSFARAGGYTF	TGTGCCAGCAGTTTCGCCAGGGCGGGAGGCTACACCTTC
TRBV6-5	few	TRBJ1-1	NA	CASSYYISGADTEAFF	TGTGCCAGCAGTTACTATATTTCAGGGGCGGACACTGAAGCTTTCTTT
TRBV19	NA	TRBJ2-7	NA	CASSIEGGYEQYF	TGTGCCAGTAGTATAGAGGGAGGCTACGAGCAGTACTTC
TRBV7-8	NA	TRBJ2-5	TRBD2	CASSLERRGILQETQYF	TGTGCCAGCAGCTTAGAACGGCGGGGGATTTTACAAGAGACCCAGTACTTC
TRBV12-3/TRBV12-4	NA	TRBJ2-1	TRBD2	CASSPAERAGGRQNF	TGTGCCAGCAGTCCGGCAGAGCGGGCGGGGGGCCGTCAGAACTTC
TRBV15	few	TRBJ2-6	NA	CATSPQRTLRSGANVLTF	TGTGCCACCAGCCCCCAAAGGACACTTCGCTCTGGGGCCAACGTCCTGACTTTC
TRBV3-1	NA	TRBJ1-2	TRBD1	CASTGTGEYGYTF	TGTGCCAGTACCGGGACAGGGGAATATGGCTACACCTTC
TRBV19	many	TRBJ1-1	NA	CASSRDSGDTEAFF	TGTGCCAGTAGTCGAGACAGCGGGGACACTGAAGCTTTCTTT
TRBV28	NA	TRBJ2-3	NA	CASSLYGGLTDTQYF	TGTGCCAGCAGTTTGTACGGGGGGCTCACAGATACGCAGTATTTT
TRBV7-2	many	TRBJ1-2	NA	CASSFLSGINYYGYTF	TGTGCCAGCAGCTTCCTCTCAGGGATAAACTACTATGGCTACACCTTC
TRBV10-3	few	TRBJ1-4	NA	CAISESRSGHEKLFF	TGTGCCATCAGTGAGTCGAGATCGGGGCATGAAAAACTGTTTTTT
TRBV6-5	many	TRBJ2-7	TRBD2	CASSRAGGSEQYF	TGTGCCAGCAGTCGAGCCGGGGGGTCCGAGCAGTACTTC
TRBV28	few	TRBJ2-2	TRBD2	CASSLDNSGINTGELFF	TGTGCCAGCAGTTTAGATAATAGCGGGATAAACACCGGGGAGCTGTTTTTT
TRBV6-6	NA	TRBJ2-5	NA	CASSYSRLARQETQYF	TGTGCCAGCAGTTACTCGAGGCTTGCTCGCCAAGAGACCCAGTACTTC
TRBV12-3/TRBV12-4	many	TRBJ2-3	TRBD2	CASSPRLAGGSDTQYF	TGTGCCAGCAGCCCAAGACTAGCGGGGGGCTCAGATACGCAGTATTTT
TRBV7-9	many	TRBJ2-3	NA	CASSLVHGEWEYF	TGTGCCAGCAGCTTGGTACACGGGGAGTGGGAGTATTTT
TRBV7-3	many	TRBJ2-3	NA	CASSLGAGTDTQYF	TGTGCCAGCAGCCTTGGGGCTGGCACAGATACGCAGTATTTT
TRBV7-9	few	TRBJ1-4	NA	CASTMGQTNEKLFF	TGTGCCAGTACCATGGGTCAGACTAATGAAAAACTGTTTTTT
TRBV5-1	NA	TRBJ1-1	NA	CASSLTSRPVEAFF	TGCGCCAGCAGCTTGACCTCACGACCCGTTGAAGCTTTCTTT
TRBV12-3/TRBV12-4	few	TRBJ2-5	NA	CASSSPTTQETQYF	TGTGCCAGCAGTTCCCCGACAACCCAAGAGACCCAGTACTTC
TRBV28	NA	TRBJ1-1	TRBD1	CASRLAGQGNTEAFF	TGTGCCAGCAGGCTCGCGGGACAGGGGAACACTGAAGCTTTCTTT
TRBV19	NA	TRBJ1-4	NA	CASSIMRSTNEKLFF	TGTGCCAGTAGTATAATGAGGTCAACTAATGAAAAACTGTTTTTT
TRBV12-3/TRBV12-4	many	TRBJ1-6	TRBD1	CASCGRGLNSPLHF	TGTGCCAGCTGTGGCAGGGGGCTTAATTCACCCCTCCACTTT
TRBV7-2	many	TRBJ2-1	TRBD1	CASSFNRGNGYNEQFF	TGTGCCAGCAGCTTTAACAGGGGGAACGGCTACAATGAGCAGTTCTTC
TRBV5-1	few	TRBJ2-5	NA	CASSLGRGTTQETQYF	TGCGCCAGCAGCTTGGGTCGGGGGACAACCCAAGAGACCCAGTACTTC
TRBV7-2	many	TRBJ1-2	TRBD1	CASSLDLGGHYGYTF	TGTGCCAGCAGCTTAGATCTAGGGGGCCACTATGGCTACACCTTC
TRBV28	many	TRBJ2-3	NA	CASSFSGRDTQYF	TGTGCCAGCAGTTTCTCCGGCAGAGATACGCAGTATTTT
TRBV6-5	NA	TRBJ2-1	TRBD1	CASSETTGSYNEQFF	TGTGCCAGCAGTGAAACGACAGGGTCCTACAATGAGCAGTTCTTC
TRBV7-9	many	TRBJ2-3	NA	CASSFERFHTQYF	TGTGCCAGCAGCTTTGAGCGGTTCCATACGCAGTATTTT
TRBV6-1	many	TRBJ1-4	NA	CASSLTGQFNEKLFF	TGTGCCAGCAGTCTGACAGGACAGTTTAATGAAAAACTGTTTTTT
TRBV7-2	many	TRBJ1-2	TRBD1	CASSLVQTGGKDYGYTF	TGTGCCAGCAGCTTAGTTCAGACAGGGGGAAAGGACTATGGCTACACCTTC
TRBV12-3/TRBV12-4	NA	TRBJ2-5	TRBD2	CASAYSAGGRETQYF	TGTGCCAGCGCTTACTCGGCGGGGGGCAGGGAGACCCAGTACTTC
TRBV19	few	TRBJ2-3	TRBD2	CASSIDAGGTDTQYF	TGTGCCAGTAGTATAGATGCGGGGGGCACAGATACGCAGTATTTT
TRBV6-1	NA	TRBJ1-5	TRBD1	CASSPWTGVNQPQHF	TGTGCCAGCAGTCCCTGGACAGGGGTTAATCAGCCCCAGCATTTT
TRBV7-9	NA	TRBJ1-5	NA	CASSLDVVAQPQHF	TGTGCCAGCAGCTTAGATGTGGTAGCGCAGCCCCAGCATTTT